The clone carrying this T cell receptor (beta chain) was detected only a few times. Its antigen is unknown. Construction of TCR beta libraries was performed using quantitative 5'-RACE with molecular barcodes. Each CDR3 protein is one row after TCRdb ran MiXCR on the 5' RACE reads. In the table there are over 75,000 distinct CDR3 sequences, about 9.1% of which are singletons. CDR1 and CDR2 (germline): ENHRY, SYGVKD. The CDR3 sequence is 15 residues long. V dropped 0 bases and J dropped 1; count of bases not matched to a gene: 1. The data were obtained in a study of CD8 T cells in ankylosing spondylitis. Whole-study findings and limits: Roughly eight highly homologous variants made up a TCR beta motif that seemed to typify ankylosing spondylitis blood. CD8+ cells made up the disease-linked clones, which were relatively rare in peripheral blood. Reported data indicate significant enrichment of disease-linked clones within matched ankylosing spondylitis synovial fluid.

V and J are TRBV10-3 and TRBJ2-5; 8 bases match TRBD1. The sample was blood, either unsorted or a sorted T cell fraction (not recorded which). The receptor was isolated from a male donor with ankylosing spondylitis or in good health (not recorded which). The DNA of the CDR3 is TGTGCCATCAGTGAGTCCGGGACAGGCCAAGAGACCCAGTACTTC. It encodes CAISESGTGQETQYF.